These 15 T cell receptor beta chains were sequenced from one sample in a study of blood T cell repertoires in COVID-19. Produced via immunoSEQ multiplex PCR; TCRdb's table is partial and in-frame only. There are roughly 140,000 clones in the sample; 80% to 90% occur only once, and roughly 3% lies in the top ten. The specimen was peripheral blood. These receptors were collected from a woman aged 60-75 years with active COVID-19.

The genes are TRBV11-1 and TRBJ2-4, with TRBD1 as a possible D gene (5 bases). The V end was cut by 5 bases, the J end by 0 bases, with 14 bases between. In germline, CDR1 is SGHAT, CDR2 FQDESV (reference sequence). This CDR3 is 16 amino acids long. The CDR3, as DNA: TGTGCCAGCAGCGCAACAGGTCGTATAGCCAAAAACATTCAGTACTTC. This sequence encodes CASSATGRIAKNIQYF. Combining the CDR3 with reference TRBV11-1 and TRBJ2-4 gives the whole variable domain EAEVAQSPRYKITEKSQAVAFWCDPISGHATLYWYRQILGQGPELLVQFQDESVVDDSQLPKDRFSAERLKGVDSTLKIQPAELGDSAMYLCASSATGRIAKNIQYFGAGTRLSVL.

The V gene is TRBV6-5, the J gene TRBJ1-5; D might be TRBD1 (6 bases). Trimming left V 5 bases short and J 5 bases short, with 10 bases between. CDR1 is MNHEY and CDR2 is SVGAGI in the germline V gene. This CDR3 contains 13 residues. CDR3: CASSPRGDQPQHF. As DNA, the CDR3 is TGTGCCAGCAGTCCCAGGGGCGATCAGCCCCAGCATTTT.

The chain links TRBV6-5 to TRBJ2-4; D may be TRBD2 (6 bases). The CDR3 consists of 15 residues. Looked up from germline, CDR1 is MNHEY and CDR2 is SVGAGI. Trimming stripped 0 bases from V and 0 bases from J, with 6 bases between. The CDR3 DNA reads TGTGCCAGCAGTTACTCGGGACTAGCCAAAAACATTCAGTACTTC. It yields the protein CASSYSGLAKNIQYF.

Comments on this clone: At one end the junction does not follow the germline gene, possibly because of a read error. The same CDR3 also results from other DNA sequences found in this sample. CDR3 sequence (DNA): TGTGCCAGCAGCGGCGGACAGGGCGCGTCCTACGAGCAATACTTC. It translates to CASSGGQGASYEQYF. The chain has TRBV6-5 and TRBJ2-7, with TRBD1 matching over 8 bases. CDR1 and CDR2 (germline): MNHEY, SVGAGI. This CDR3 comprises 15 residues.

This chain joins TRBV7-9 and TRBJ2-1, with 13 bases aligning to TRBD2. J was trimmed by 7 bases and V by 0 bases; bases with no gene match: 6. Germline CDR1 is SEHNR and CDR2 is FQNEAQ (reference sequence). This CDR3 is built from 17 residues. The CDR3 is CASSLAETSGRRNEQFF. The CDR3 DNA reads as TGTGCCAGCAGCTTAGCCGAGACTAGCGGGAGGCGGAATGAGCAGTTCTTC.

This clone was recorded once. V usage is TRBV9 and J usage is TRBJ2-2, with 9 nucleotides matching TRBD2. J gave up 4 bases and V 2 bases, and 6 bases lay outside the gene matches. Germline CDR1 and CDR2: SGDLS and YYNGEE. CDR3 length equals 16 residues. CDR3 amino acids: CASSVTSGWGTGELFF. In DNA form, the CDR3 reads TGTGCCAGCAGCGTCACTAGCGGGTGGGGCACCGGGGAGCTGTTTTTT.

In its sample, this clone is medium-sized (0.01 to 0.1%). The rearrangement uses TRBV2 and TRBJ2-3; 11 nucleotides align to TRBD2. This CDR3 is 14 amino acids long. The J segment lost 5 bases and the V segment lost 4 bases, leaving 2 bases of the junction unmatched. The germline V gene has CDR1 SNHLY and CDR2 FYNNEI. The CDR3 DNA reads TGTGCCAGCAGTGGGACTAGCGGGCGAGATACGCAGTATTTT. Encoded protein: CASSGTSGRDTQYF.

The gene calls are TRBV11-2 and TRBJ1-5; TRBD1 might be the D (6 bases). The CDR3 length is 15 residues. Trimming stripped 1 base from V and 3 bases from J, with 10 bases between. Germline V gives CDR1 SGHAT, CDR2 FQNNGV. The CDR3 sequence is CASSLAGDNNQPQHF. The CDR3 nucleotides read TGTGCCAGCAGCTTAGCAGGGGACAACAATCAGCCCCAGCATTTT. The whole variable domain, filled in from reference TRBV11-2 and TRBJ1-5, reads EAGVAQSPRYKIIEKRQSVAFWCNPISGHATLYWYQQILGQGPKLLIQFQNNGVVDDSQLPKDRFSAERLKGVDSTLKIQPAKLEDSAVYLCASSLAGDNNQPQHFGDGTRLSIL.

This sequence joins TRBV10-3 and TRBJ1-4; a weak D match, TRBD1 (5 bases). V lost 3 bases, J lost 8 bases, and 13 bases lay in between. CDR3 length: 14 amino acids. Per the germline V gene, CDR1 is ENHRY and CDR2 is SYGVKD. The CDR3 here is CAISDRALGEKLFF. The CDR3 coding sequence is TGTGCCATCAGTGACAGGGCCTTGGGAGAAAAACTGTTTTTT.

This chain joins TRBV6-5 and TRBJ2-7; 9 positions agree with TRBD1. CDR3 length: 16 amino acids. Germline V gene data show CDR1 as MNHEY and CDR2 as SVGAGI. V was clipped by 1 base and J by 6 bases; unmatched bases: 10. The CDR3 DNA reads TGTGCCAGCAGTTACTTTTATCGGGGACAGGGCGGCGAGCAGTACTTC. Protein sequence: CASSYFYRGQGGEQYF.

This clone appeared a few times. The chain employs TRBV19 and TRBJ1-3; tentative D call: TRBD1 (6 bases). The CDR3 sequence is 17 residues long. Looked up from germline, CDR1 is LNHDA and CDR2 is SQIVND (reference sequence). V was trimmed by 7 bases and J by 0 bases, leaving 19 bases between them. This chain's CDR3 is CASTSRGGGSSGNTIYF. The CDR3, as DNA: TGTGCCAGTACCTCCCGGGGGGGCGGGAGCTCTGGAAACACCATATATTTT.

The chain couples TRBV6-5 to TRBJ1-2; 8 nucleotides agree with TRBD1. The J segment lost 7 bases and the V segment lost 6 bases, leaving 4 bases of the junction unmatched. Germline-derived CDR1 and CDR2 are MNHEY and SVGAGI. The CDR3 spans 12 residues. The CDR3 DNA follows: TGTGCCAGCAGACCCACAGGGGGTGGCTACACCTTC. It translates to CASRPTGGGYTF.

The chain has TRBV14 and TRBJ2-7; D not certain. Germline values: CDR1 SGHDN, CDR2 FVKESK. The CDR3 extends over 12 amino acids. V was clipped by 5 bases and J by 0 bases, with 5 bases between them. The CDR3: CASSRSSYEQYF. CDR3 DNA: TGTGCCAGCAGCAGGAGCTCCTACGAGCAGTACTTC.

The rearrangement links TRBV4-1 to TRBJ2-2; TRBD2 matches at 7 bases. The trim removed 1 base at V and 6 bases at J, leaving 8 bases unmatched. Germline CDR1 reads MGHRA; CDR2 reads YSYEKL. The CDR3 runs 16 residues. The chain's CDR3 is CASSQGSDAGAGELFF. In DNA, the CDR3 is TGCGCCAGCAGCCAAGGATCAGACGCGGGAGCCGGGGAGCTGTTTTTT.

The chain links TRBV6-2 or TRBV6-3 to TRBJ2-1, with 8 bases matching TRBD2. CDR3 size: 17 residues. V lost 0 bases to trimming and J lost 8 bases; unmatched junction nucleotides: 12. CDR1 and CDR2 from the germline V gene are MNHEY and SVGEGT. CDR3 sequence (DNA): TGTGCCAGCAGTTACTCGAGTACGGGAGGGCCAATCGATGAGCAGTTCTTC. This encodes CASSYSSTGGPIDEQFF.